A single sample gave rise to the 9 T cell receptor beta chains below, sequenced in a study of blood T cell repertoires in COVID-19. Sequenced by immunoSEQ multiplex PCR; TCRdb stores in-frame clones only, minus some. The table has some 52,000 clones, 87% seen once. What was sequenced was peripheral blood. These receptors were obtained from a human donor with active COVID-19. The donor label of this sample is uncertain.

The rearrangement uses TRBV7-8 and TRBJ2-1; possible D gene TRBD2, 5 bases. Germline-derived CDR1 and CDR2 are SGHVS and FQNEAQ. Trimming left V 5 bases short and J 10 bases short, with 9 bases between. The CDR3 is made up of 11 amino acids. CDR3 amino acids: CASSRSGEQFF. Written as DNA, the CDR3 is TGTGCCAGCAGCCGATCGGGGGAGCAGTTCTTC.

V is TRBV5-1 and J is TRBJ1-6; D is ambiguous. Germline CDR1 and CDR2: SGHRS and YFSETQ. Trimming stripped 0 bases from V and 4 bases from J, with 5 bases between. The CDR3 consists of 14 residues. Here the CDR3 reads CASSLAGYNSPLHF. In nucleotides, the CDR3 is TGCGCCAGCAGCTTGGCCGGGTATAATTCACCCCTCCACTTT.

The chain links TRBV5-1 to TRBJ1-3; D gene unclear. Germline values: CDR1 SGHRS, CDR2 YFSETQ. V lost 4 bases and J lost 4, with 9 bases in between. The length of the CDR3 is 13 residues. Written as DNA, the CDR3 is TGCGCCAGCAGCATTACGACAGGAAACACCATATATTTT. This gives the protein CASSITTGNTIYF.

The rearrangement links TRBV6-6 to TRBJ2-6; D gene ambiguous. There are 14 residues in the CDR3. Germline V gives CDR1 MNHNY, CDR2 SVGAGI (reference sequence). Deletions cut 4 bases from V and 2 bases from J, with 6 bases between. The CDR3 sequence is CASSFSAGANVLTF. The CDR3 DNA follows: TGTGCCAGCAGTTTTAGTGCTGGGGCCAACGTCCTGACTTTC.

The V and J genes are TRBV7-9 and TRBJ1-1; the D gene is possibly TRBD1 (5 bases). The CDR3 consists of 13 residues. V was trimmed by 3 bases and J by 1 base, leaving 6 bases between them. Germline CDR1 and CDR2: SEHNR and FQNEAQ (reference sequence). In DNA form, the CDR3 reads TGTGCCAGCAGCTTCGGGGGGAACACTGAAGCTTTCTTT. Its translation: CASSFGGNTEAFF.

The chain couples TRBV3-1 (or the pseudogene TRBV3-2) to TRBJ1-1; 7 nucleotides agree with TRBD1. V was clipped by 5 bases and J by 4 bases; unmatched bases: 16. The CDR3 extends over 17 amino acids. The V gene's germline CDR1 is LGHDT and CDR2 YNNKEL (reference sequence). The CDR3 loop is CASSFEGLQGLGTEAFF. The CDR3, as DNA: TGTGCCAGCAGCTTCGAAGGACTACAGGGGCTAGGCACTGAAGCTTTCTTT.

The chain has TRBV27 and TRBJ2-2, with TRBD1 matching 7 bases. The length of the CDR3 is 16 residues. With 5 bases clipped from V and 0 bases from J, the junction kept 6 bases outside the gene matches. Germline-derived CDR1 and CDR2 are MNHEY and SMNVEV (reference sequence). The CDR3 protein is CASSTWQGANTGELFF. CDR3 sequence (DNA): TGTGCCAGCAGTACGTGGCAGGGGGCGAACACCGGGGAGCTGTTTTTT.

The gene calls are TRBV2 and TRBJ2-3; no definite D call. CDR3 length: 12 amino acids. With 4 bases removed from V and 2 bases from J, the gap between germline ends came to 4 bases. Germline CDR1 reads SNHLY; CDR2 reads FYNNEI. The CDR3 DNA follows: TGTGCCAGCAGTGCCCTCACAGATACGCAGTATTTT. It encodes CASSALTDTQYF. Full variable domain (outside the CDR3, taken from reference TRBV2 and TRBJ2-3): EPEVTQTPSHQVTQMGQEVILRCVPISNHLYFYWYRQILGQKVEFLVSFYNNEISEKSEIFDDQFSVERPDGSNFTLKIRSTKLEDSAMYFCASSALTDTQYFGPGTRLTVL.

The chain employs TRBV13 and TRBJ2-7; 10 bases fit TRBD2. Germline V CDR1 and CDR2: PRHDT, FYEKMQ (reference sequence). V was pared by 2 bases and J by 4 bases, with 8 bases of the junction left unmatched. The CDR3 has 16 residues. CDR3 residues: CASSLRRTSGTYEQYF. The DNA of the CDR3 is TGTGCCAGCAGCTTACGGCGGACTAGCGGCACTTACGAGCAGTACTTC.